This T cell receptor beta chain was captured by sequencing in a study of graft-versus-host responses after intestinal transplantation (dated by TCRdb to the early 2020s). For the wider study: Multivisceral, liver-intestinal, or isolated intestinal transplants were received by the recipients. All recipients received anti-thymocyte globulin induction followed by maintenance tacrolimus and steroids for around 3 years. After intestinal transplantation, graft-versus-host and host-versus-graft alloreactive T cell clones were followed in the graft, circulation and bone marrow using bulk TCR-beta CDR3 sequencing. Alloreactive clones were identified by sequencing pre-transplant mixed lymphocyte reaction products and comparing them with unstimulated pre-transplant donor and recipient T cells. A cohort of about 25 intestinal transplant recipients, including one retransplant, was enrolled, and a few patients lacking pretransplant specimens were excluded. A peak of at least 4% donor T cells among recipient peripheral blood mononuclear cells was the definition used for donor T cell macrochimerism. Instead of going to the commercial service, samples from a few later patients were sequenced in-house on an Illumina MiSeq and processed with MiXCR.

Blood samples were collected up to 4 times in the first month after transplant and then at least monthly when available. General conclusions and limits of the study: Early after transplant, peak levels of circulating GvH clones were associated with declines in HvG clones. GvH clones were detected in recipient bone marrow, and some appeared earlier in ileal mucosa or blood, consistent with an intestinal mucosal origin. The conclusions were limited by the relatively low number and heterogeneity of the intestinal transplant patients. In the allografts of patients with donor T cell macrochimerism, GvH to HvG T cell clonal ratios were high.

On this clone: Its antigen is currently not known. Base-call qualities are not available, and no considerably larger clone is one nucleotide away.

The library was built by means of the immunoSEQ multiplex PCR assay. High-throughput TCR-beta CDR3 sequencing of genomic DNA from most patients was performed by Adaptive Biotechnologies. The authors' analysis ran thus. Adaptive's ImmunoSEQ software supplied the TCR sequencing data for 15 to 20 patients, while MiXCR and VDJtools were used to process three other patients. CDR3 nucleotide sequences shared by donor and recipient were removed because the origin of these sequences could not be assigned. At least 2-fold expansion over unstimulated cells and a minimum CFSE-low frequency of 0.002% (template counts) or 0.001% (read counts) were required for clones to be classified as alloreactive. Clones detected in sequenced pre-transplant spleen, lymph node, or MLR CFSE-low populations of the donor or recipient were defined as mappable. Cumulative frequency of alloreactive clones was calculated as a percentage of all sequences weighted by copy number. TCRdb took over this immuneACCESS table, retaining in-frame rearrangements with V and J assigned. Such tables are incomplete; in checked studies, under half of the missing clones stem from an unresolved V gene, and the remainder is unexplained. The D gene and trimming were derived from the DNA, and the V and J assignments and clone size from that table. Present in this sample are approximately 28,000 clones, about 85% of which were seen just once. The ten largest account for approximately 10% of the sample.

Trimming takes 3 bases off V and 6 bases off J; junction bases not matched to a gene: 7. The germline V gene provides CDR1 KGHSH and CDR2 LQKENI. Measured from the cysteine to the phenylalanine, the CDR3 is 15 residues long. This entry keeps only the CDR3 DNA: 45 bases, framed from base 1. The TCR originated in a human patient who received an intestinal transplant, so some T cells may come from the graft donor. The chain was built from TRBV18 and TRBJ2-1; 8 central nucleotides agree with TRBD2. The source was PBMCs, collected nearly 470 days after intestinal transplantation. The CDR3 region has the sequence CASSPSGLGLNEQFF. Here is the DNA: TGTGCCAGCTCACCCTCGGGACTAGGACTCAATGAGCAGTTCTTC.